The present T cell receptor (beta chain) was sequenced within a study of read filtering for tumor transcriptome and immune sequencing. The overall study: TCR-mapped reads were about 4 to 11 million with IR-seq versus about 85 to 1,300 with RNA-seq. Regarding the study as a whole: Correlation between methods rose after single-read clonotypes were removed. Even smaller IR-seq throughput identified most shared clonotypes.

Trimming removed 0 bases from V and 11 bases from J, with 14 bases in between. Germline V gives CDR1 SGDLS, CDR2 YYNGEE. The CDR3 consists of 13 residues. From about 400 ng of RNA, a library with molecular barcoded alpha/delta and beta/gamma adaptors was made. In TCRdb, the reads were re-called with MiXCR into one record per CDR3 protein. In the table there are about 58,000 distinct CDR3 sequences, 12% of which are singletons. This clonotype was counted between two and nine times. Its antigen is currently unknown. This may arise from a read error, as a much more abundant clone is one base away. The conserved closing phenylalanine or tryptophan is absent in this CDR3, likely reflecting a read error.

The chain links TRBV9 to TRBJ1-1; unclear D gene. Material for sequencing was a population of CD138-negative cells sorted from bone marrow. The receptor's source is a donor at least 40 years old with multiple myeloma. CDR3 DNA: TGTGCCAGCAGCGTAGTGTCAGAATCCTGGGCTTTCCTT. Encoded protein: CASSVVSESWAFL.